This T cell receptor beta chain stems from a study of T cell clonotyping in hematopoietic cell transplantation. Measured with immunoSEQ multiplex PCR; TCRdb has only the in-frame clones, and not every one. The repertoire holds tens of thousands of clones, with over 80% as singletons. This clone has a single count. Germline loops: CDR1 SNHLY, CDR2 FYNNEI. Trimming cost V 7 bases and J 0 bases, with 11 bases left between them. This CDR3 is 14 amino acids long. The specimen was peripheral blood mononuclear cells. The source is a middle-aged woman in good health. Some clones in this sample may be carry-over from other donors' samples. V is TRBV2 and J is TRBJ2-3, with D possibly being TRBD1 (6 bases). CDR3 loop: CASKSGVSTDTQYF. CDR3 coding DNA: TGTGCCAGCAAGTCAGGGGTTAGCACAGATACGCAGTATTTT.